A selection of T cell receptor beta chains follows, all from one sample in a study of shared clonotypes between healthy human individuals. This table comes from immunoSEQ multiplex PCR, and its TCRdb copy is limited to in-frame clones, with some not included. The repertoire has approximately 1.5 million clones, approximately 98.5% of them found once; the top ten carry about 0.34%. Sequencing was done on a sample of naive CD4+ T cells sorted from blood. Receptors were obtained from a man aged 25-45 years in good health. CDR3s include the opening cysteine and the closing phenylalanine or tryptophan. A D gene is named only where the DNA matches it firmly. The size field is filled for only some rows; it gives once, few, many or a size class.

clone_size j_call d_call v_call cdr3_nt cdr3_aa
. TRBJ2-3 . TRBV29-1 TGCAGCGTTGATACAGGAGCGGATACGCAGTATTTT CSVDTGADTQYF
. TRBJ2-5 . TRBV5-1 TGCGCCAGCAGTCGGACCCCGCAAGAGACCCAGTACTTC CASSRTPQETQYF
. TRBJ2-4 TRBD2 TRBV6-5 TGTGCCAGCAGTTCGAACGGGAGGGTAGCCAAAAACATTCAGTACTTC CASSSNGRVAKNIQYF
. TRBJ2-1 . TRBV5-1 TGCGCCAGCACCCCAACGGTGGTCTCCTACAATGAGCAGTTCTTC CASTPTVVSYNEQFF
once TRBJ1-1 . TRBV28 TGTGCCAGCAGCTCTACCCCGGGGACTGAAGCTTTCTTT CASSSTPGTEAFF
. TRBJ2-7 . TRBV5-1 TGCGCCAGCAGCCGTGCGACGGGGGCTCCTTTCGAGCAGTACTTC CASSRATGAPFEQYF
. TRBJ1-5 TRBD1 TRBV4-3 TGCGCCAGCAGCCAAGACCATACAGGGGACGGGTATCAGCCCCAGCATTTT CASSQDHTGDGYQPQHF
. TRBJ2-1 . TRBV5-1 TGCGCCAGCTCGTCAGTCGCCTACAATGAGCAGTTCTTC CASSSVAYNEQFF
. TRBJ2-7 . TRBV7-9 TGTGCCAGCAGCTTAGGTTTAGTATCGGCGGATAGCTTTTACGAGCAGTACTTC CASSLGLVSADSFYEQYF
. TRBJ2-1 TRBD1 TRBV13 TGTGCCAGCAGCCGGGACAGGGGAGTCAATGAGCAGTTCTTC CASSRDRGVNEQFF
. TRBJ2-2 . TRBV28 TGTGCCAGCAGTTTAGACAGAGCGAACACCGGGGAGCTGTTTTTT CASSLDRANTGELFF
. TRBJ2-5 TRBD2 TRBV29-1 TGCAGCGTTGCTCTAGCGGCCCAAGAGACCCAGTACTTC CSVALAAQETQYF
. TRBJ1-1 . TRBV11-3 TGTGCCAGCAGCTTGAAGGGAAACACTGAAGCTTTCTTT CASSLKGNTEAFF
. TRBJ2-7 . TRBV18 TGTGCCAGCTCACTCGACCTGGGCGAGCAGTACTTC CASSLDLGEQYF
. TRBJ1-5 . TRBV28 TGTGCCAGCAGTTTAAGTGTAAATCAGCCCCAGCATTTT CASSLSVNQPQHF
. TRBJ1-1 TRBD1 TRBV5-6 TGTGCCAGCAGCTTGGGCGACAGGGGGCTCACTGAAGCTTTCTTT CASSLGDRGLTEAFF
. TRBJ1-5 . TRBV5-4 TGTGCCAGCAGCTTGATGGGTAGCAATCAGCCCCAGCATTTT CASSLMGSNQPQHF
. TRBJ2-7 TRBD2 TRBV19 TGTGCCAGCAAAGAGACTAGCGGGAGCTCCTACGAGCAGTACTTC CASKETSGSSYEQYF
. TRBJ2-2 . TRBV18 TGTGCCAGCTCACCACAGGGGATACCTAACACCGGGGAGCTGTTTTTT CASSPQGIPNTGELFF
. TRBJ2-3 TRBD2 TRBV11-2 TGTGCCAGCAGCATTAGCGGGAGGGCCGCAGATACGCAGTATTTT CASSISGRAADTQYF
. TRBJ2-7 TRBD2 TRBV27 TGTGCCAGCAGTTTATCCGCGGGGGGCGAGCAGTACTTC CASSLSAGGEQYF
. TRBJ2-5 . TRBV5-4 TGTGCCAGCAGCTCGGTAGGATCATTAGAAGGGGAGACCCAGTACTTC CASSSVGSLEGETQYF
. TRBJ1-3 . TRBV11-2 TGTGCCAGTATCATGGGGTTCTCTGGAAACACCATATATTTT CASIMGFSGNTIYF
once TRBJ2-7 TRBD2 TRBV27 TGTGCCAGCAGTTTGTGGCGACTAGCGGGAGAGGAAGAGCAGTACTTC CASSLWRLAGEEEQYF
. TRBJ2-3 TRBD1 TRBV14 TGTGCCAGCAGCCTAAGGGGACAGAGCACAGATACGCAGTATTTT CASSLRGQSTDTQYF
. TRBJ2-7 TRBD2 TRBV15 TGTGCCACCAGCAGAGGGGCTAGCGGGGGGAATGCCTACGAGCAGTACTTC CATSRGASGGNAYEQYF
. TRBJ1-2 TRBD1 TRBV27 TGTGCCAGCAGCGCAAGACAGGGGCTGAACTATGGCTACACCTTC CASSARQGLNYGYTF
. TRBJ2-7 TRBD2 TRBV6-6 TGTGCCAGCAGGGGGACTAGCGGGAGGTACTACGAGCAGTACTTC CASRGTSGRYYEQYF
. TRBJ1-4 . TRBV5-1 TGCGCCAGCAGCTTGGCGTCGGGGCAGAATGGCGAAAAACTGTTTTTT CASSLASGQNGEKLFF
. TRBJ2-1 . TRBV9 TGTGCCAGCAGCGTGGAGGGGTGGAACAATGAGCAGTTCTTC CASSVEGWNNEQFF
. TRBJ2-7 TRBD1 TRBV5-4 TGTGCCAGCAGCTCGTTCGGACAGGGTGCCTACGAGCAGTACTTC CASSSFGQGAYEQYF
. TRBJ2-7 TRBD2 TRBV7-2 TGTGCCAGCAGCCCTTATCGACTAGCGGGAATCTACGAGCAGTACTTC CASSPYRLAGIYEQYF
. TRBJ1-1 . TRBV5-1 TGCGCCAGCAGCTTGGATGAAATCGCTATACGCTGGGAAGCTTTCTTT CASSLDEIAIRWEAFF
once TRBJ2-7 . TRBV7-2 TGTGCCAGCAGCTTAGGAGTGCTCTACGAGCAGTACTTC CASSLGVLYEQYF
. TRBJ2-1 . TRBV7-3 TGTGCCAGCAGCTTAATGTCTTACAATGAGCAGTTCTTC CASSLMSYNEQFF
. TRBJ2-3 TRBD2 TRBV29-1 TGCAGCATCGCCCAAGGGACTAGCTCCATCACAGATACGCAGTATTTT CSIAQGTSSITDTQYF
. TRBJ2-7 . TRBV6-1 TGTGCCAGCCGACGGGCCTACGAGCAGTACTTC CASRRAYEQYF
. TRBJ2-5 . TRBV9 TGTGCCAGCAGCGTATCCGGGAAAGAGACCCAGTACTTC CASSVSGKETQYF
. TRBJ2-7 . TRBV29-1 TGCAGCGTTGCTAGGGACTGGCCCGTAAGGTACGAGCAGTACTTC CSVARDWPVRYEQYF
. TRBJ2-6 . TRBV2 TGTGCCAGTGCTACCTTTGGGGCCAACGTCCTGACTTTC CASATFGANVLTF
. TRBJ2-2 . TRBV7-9 TGTGCCAGCAACCTCTGGGGGGACAACACCGGGGAGCTGTTTTTT CASNLWGDNTGELFF
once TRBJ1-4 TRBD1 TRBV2 TGTGCCAGCAGGGGGACAGGGTACGAAAAACTGTTTTTT CASRGTGYEKLFF
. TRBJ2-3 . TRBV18 TGTGCCAGCTCACCAAGGAGGGCAGGGACAGATACGCAGTATTTT CASSPRRAGTDTQYF
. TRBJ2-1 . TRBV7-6 TGTGCCAGCAGCTTGGCCCCTACCTTCTCGGATGAGCAGTTCTTC CASSLAPTFSDEQFF
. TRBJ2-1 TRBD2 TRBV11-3 TGTGCCAGCAGCTTAGGGGGACTAGCGGGAGGGCCGTACAATGAGCAGTTCTTC CASSLGGLAGGPYNEQFF
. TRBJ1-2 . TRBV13 TGTGCCAGCAGGAATAGCGAGGGGATCCACTATGGCTACACCTTC CASRNSEGIHYGYTF
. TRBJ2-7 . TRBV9 TGTGCCAGCAGCCTTGGACAGTTCCCCTACGAGCAGTACTTC CASSLGQFPYEQYF
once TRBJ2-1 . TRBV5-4 TGTGCCAGCAGCTTGACTCCCCATGAGCAGTTCTTC CASSLTPHEQFF
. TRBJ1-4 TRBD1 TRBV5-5 TGTGCCAGCAGCTTACCAGGGGGAAAACTGTTTTTT CASSLPGGKLFF
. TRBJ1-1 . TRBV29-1 TGCAGCGTTGGGGAGTGGGACACTGAAGCTTTCTTT CSVGEWDTEAFF
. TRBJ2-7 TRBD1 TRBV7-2 TGTGCCAGCACCGACAGGGGAGCGAAGTACGAGCAGTACTTC CASTDRGAKYEQYF
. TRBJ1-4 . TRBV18 TGTGCCAGCTCCCCTGGTGAAAAACTGTTTTTT CASSPGEKLFF
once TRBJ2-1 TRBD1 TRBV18 TGTGCCAGCTCACCCCCCCTCAGGGGGTTAATCAATGAGCAGTTCTTC CASSPPLRGLINEQFF
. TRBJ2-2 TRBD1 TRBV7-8 TGTGCCAGCAGCCGAGACAGGGGAGTGAACACCGGGGAGCTGTTTTTT CASSRDRGVNTGELFF
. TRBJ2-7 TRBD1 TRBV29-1 TGCAGCGTTGAAGTGGGACAGGGGGGTTACGAGCAGTACTTC CSVEVGQGGYEQYF
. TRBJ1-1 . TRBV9 TGTGCCAGCAGCGTAGGGCAAGAGAACACTGAAGCTTTCTTT CASSVGQENTEAFF
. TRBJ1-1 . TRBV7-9 TGTGCCAGCAGCGGATCGACAGGAGTGGGCACTGAAGCTTTCTTT CASSGSTGVGTEAFF
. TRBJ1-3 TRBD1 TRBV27 TGTGCCAGCAGTTTCCCGACAGGGGGCGGTCACACCATATATTTT CASSFPTGGGHTIYF